These T cell receptor beta chains were read from a single sample in a study of blood T cells in healthy people across ages. TCRdb redid the calling of the 5' RACE reads with MiXCR, one entry per CDR3 protein. The table has 1.4 million to 1.5 million distinct CDR3 sequences, 35% to 45% seen once. The specimen sequenced was blood. Receptor source: a woman aged 18-29 years in good health. Each CDR3 is given with its conserved first and last residue. The D gene is left open where the match is weak. Clone size is shown for a subset of rows, as once, few, many or a class of expanded clone.

cdr3_aa	cdr3_nt	v_call	j_call	d_call	clone_size
CASSPIGTGDSPLHF	TGTGCCAGCAGTCCCATCGGGACAGGGGATTCACCCCTCCACTTT	TRBV12-3/TRBV12-4	TRBJ1-6	TRBD1	NA
CASRSWGTCSYEQYF	TGTGCCAGCAGGTCTTGGGGGACTTGCTCCTACGAGCAGTACTTC	TRBV21-1	TRBJ2-7	NA	few
CASSEMVNARYEQFF	TGTGCCAGCAGTGAAATGGTTAACGCTAGGTATGAGCAGTTCTTC	TRBV6-1	TRBJ2-1	NA	NA
CASSSPKVGVGLIYEQYF	TGTGCCAGCAGTTCTCCCAAAGTGGGGGTTGGACTAATCTACGAGCAGTACTTC	TRBV28	TRBJ2-7	NA	NA
CAISPGLGSYEQYF	TGTGCCATCAGTCCGGGACTAGGCTCCTACGAGCAGTACTTC	TRBV10-3	TRBJ2-7	TRBD2	NA
CASSMNYEQYF	TGTGCCAGCAGTATGAACTACGAGCAGTACTTC	TRBV27	TRBJ2-7	NA	NA
CAWSEGAPEQYF	TGTGCCTGGAGTGAAGGCGCCCCCGAGCAGTACTTC	TRBV30	TRBJ2-7	NA	NA
CSARVVGQNTGELFF	TGCAGTGCTAGAGTTGTCGGACAGAACACCGGGGAGCTGTTTTTT	TRBV20-1	TRBJ2-2	NA	once
CSARARLNEQYF	TGCAGTGCTAGAGCCCGACTCAATGAGCAGTACTTC	TRBV20-1	TRBJ2-5	NA	NA
CASSLPPGELNNEQFF	TGTGCCAGCAGTTTACCTCCCGGGGAGCTGAACAATGAGCAGTTCTTC	TRBV27	TRBJ2-1	NA	NA
CASSEARGGAVLDTQYF	TGTGCCAGCAGTGAAGCTCGCGGGGGGGCCGTTTTAGATACGCAGTATTTT	TRBV6-1	TRBJ2-3	TRBD2	few
CASKPFEGPSYGYTF	TGTGCCAGCAAACCGTTCGAGGGACCCTCCTATGGCTACACCTTC	TRBV25-1	TRBJ1-2	NA	NA
CASSEERGRHSYGYTF	TGTGCCAGCAGCGAGGAAAGGGGGCGTCATTCCTATGGCTACACCTTC	TRBV7-9	TRBJ1-2	TRBD1	few
CASRLTTSSNQPQHF	TGTGCCAGCAGACTGACAACTTCTAGCAATCAGCCCCAGCATTTT	TRBV6-5	TRBJ1-5	NA	few
CASRSIDGNTEAFF	TGTGCCAGCAGATCCATTGACGGGAACACTGAAGCTTTCTTT	TRBV27	TRBJ1-1	NA	NA
CATGRWGRDPYDYTF	TGTGCCACCGGTCGGTGGGGCAGGGACCCCTATGACTACACCTTC	TRBV27	TRBJ1-2	NA	NA
CASSEYFPGQAGYEQYF	TGTGCCAGCAGTGAATATTTCCCCGGACAGGCCGGGTACGAGCAGTACTTC	TRBV25-1	TRBJ2-7	TRBD1	few
CASSPRGQTDTQYF	TGTGCCAGCAGCCCGCGGGGCCAGACAGATACGCAGTATTTT	TRBV12-3/TRBV12-4	TRBJ2-3	NA	NA
CASSLALLGKNIQYF	TGTGCCAGCAGCTTAGCTCTCCTGGGCAAAAACATTCAGTACTTC	TRBV5-6	TRBJ2-4	NA	few
CASSSSSGDYRETQYF	TGTGCCAGCAGCTCCTCTAGCGGGGATTACCGGGAGACCCAGTACTTC	TRBV13	TRBJ2-5	TRBD2	NA
CASSLGGRGWSPLHF	TGTGCCAGCAGCTTAGGGGGCAGGGGTTGGTCACCCCTCCACTTT	TRBV11-2	TRBJ1-6	NA	NA
CSARETYGTSGYQPYNEQFF	TGCAGTGCTAGAGAAACTTATGGAACTAGCGGGTATCAACCCTACAATGAGCAGTTCTTC	TRBV20-1	TRBJ2-1	TRBD2	few
CASSPAGVTNEKLFF	TGTGCCAGCAGCCCAGCGGGGGTAACTAATGAAAAACTGTTTTTT	TRBV7-6	TRBJ1-4	NA	NA
CASSYGGFGEQYF	TGTGCCAGCAGTTACGGGGGCTTCGGCGAGCAGTACTTC	TRBV6-6	TRBJ2-7	NA	NA
CASSPGLPKSDTQYF	TGTGCCAGCAGCCCGGGACTCCCTAAATCAGATACGCAGTATTTT	TRBV3-1	TRBJ2-3	NA	many
CASSYRYSVGSPPQHF	TGTGCCAGCAGTTATCGTTATAGTGTAGGTTCTCCTCCCCAGCATTTT	TRBV6-5	TRBJ1-5	NA	NA
CASSPGPLTAEAFF	TGCGCCAGCAGCCCGGGACCGTTAACCGCTGAAGCTTTCTTT	TRBV5-1	TRBJ1-1	NA	few
CASSLSGAAYDEQFF	TGTGCCAGCAGCTTATCAGGGGCCGCTTACGATGAGCAGTTCTTC	TRBV7-3	TRBJ2-1	NA	NA
CASSTTSGGVMYEQYF	TGCGCCAGCAGCACAACTAGCGGGGGGGTTATGTACGAGCAGTACTTC	TRBV5-1	TRBJ2-7	TRBD2	NA
CASSLKGETYEQYF	TGTGCCAGCAGTTTAAAGGGCGAAACCTACGAACAGTACTTC	TRBV27	TRBJ2-7	NA	NA
CASSPGSAGYKPQHF	TGTGCCAGCAGCCCAGGCTCTGCGGGTTACAAGCCCCAGCATTTT	TRBV6-5	TRBJ1-5	NA	few
CASSAGPYFGLMNTEAFF	TGTGCCAGCAGTGCTGGGCCGTACTTTGGGCTGATGAACACTGAAGCTTTCTTT	TRBV25-1	TRBJ1-1	NA	once
CAGSFSGQVPYNEQFF	TGTGCCGGCAGCTTCTCCGGACAGGTTCCCTACAATGAGCAGTTCTTC	TRBV7-2	TRBJ2-1	TRBD1	NA
CASSLRGTRGRPEAFF	TGTGCCAGCAGTTTACGAGGCACCAGGGGGCGGCCTGAAGCTTTCTTT	TRBV27	TRBJ1-1	TRBD1	NA
CASSNLTGPNYGYTF	TGTGCCAGCAGCAACTTAACGGGGCCTAACTATGGCTACACCTTC	TRBV7-6	TRBJ1-2	NA	NA
CSARVPESSYNEQFF	TGCAGTGCTAGAGTCCCGGAGAGCTCCTACAATGAGCAGTTCTTC	TRBV20-1	TRBJ2-1	NA	once
CSARGIETQYF	TGCAGTGCTAGGGGCATCGAGACCCAGTACTTC	TRBV20-1	TRBJ2-5	NA	few
CASSRGPTGDEQYF	TGTGCCAGCAGCCGAGGACCCACAGGGGATGAGCAGTACTTC	TRBV7-2	TRBJ2-7	TRBD1	once
CSAKPEGPYGYTF	TGCAGTGCTAAACCCGAGGGGCCGTATGGCTACACCTTC	TRBV20-1	TRBJ1-2	NA	NA
CASSPQPGWSYEQYF	TGCGCCAGCAGCCCACAACCGGGGTGGTCCTACGAGCAGTACTTC	TRBV4-1	TRBJ2-7	NA	NA
CASSIRGTYEQYF	TGTGCCAGTAGTATACGGGGCACCTACGAGCAGTACTTC	TRBV19	TRBJ2-7	NA	NA
CASWGWLNSPLHF	TGTGCCAGCTGGGGGTGGCTTAATTCACCCCTCCACTTT	TRBV2	TRBJ1-6	NA	NA
CASSPQAGTASRCTF	TGTGCCAGCAGTCCCCAGGCCGGGACGGCCTCGCGCTGCACCTTC	TRBV6-5	TRBJ1-2	NA	NA
CASSLISVLAARDEQYF	TGTGCCAGCAGCTTAATTAGCGTTCTAGCAGCGCGGGACGAGCAGTACTTC	TRBV7-2	TRBJ2-7	NA	few
CASSTYLSQPQHF	TGTGCCAGCAGTACCTACCTCAGTCAGCCCCAGCATTTT	TRBV12-3/TRBV12-4	TRBJ1-5	NA	NA
CASSLNGLAGPYEQYF	TGTGCCAGCAGTTTAAACGGACTAGCGGGACCCTACGAGCAGTACTTC	TRBV27	TRBJ2-7	TRBD2	few
CASSEGEGGNYGYTF	TGTGCCAGCAGTGAAGGAGAGGGTGGGAACTATGGCTACACCTTC	TRBV6-1	TRBJ1-2	NA	NA
CASSFPNDRGKYANTGELFF	TGTGCCAGCAGTTTCCCCAACGACAGGGGCAAGTACGCGAACACCGGGGAGCTGTTTTTT	TRBV12-3/TRBV12-4	TRBJ2-2	TRBD1	NA
CASASLRRSTDTQYF	TGTGCCAGCGCCTCCCTGAGGCGTAGCACAGATACGCAGTATTTT	TRBV12-3/TRBV12-4	TRBJ2-3	NA	many